The 10 T cell receptor beta chains listed next were all sequenced from one sample in a study of early T cells in non-severe SARS-CoV-2 infection. TCRdb re-derived calls from the 5' RACE reads in MiXCR, one entry per CDR3 protein. Among 85,000 to 100,000 distinct CDR3 sequences, 11% were seen once, and the ten largest hold 4.5% to 5.5%. The sample taken for sequencing was whole blood. All receptors derive from an adult who was a healthcare worker with PCR-confirmed SARS-CoV-2 infection or an uninfected control (not recorded which).

This clonotype was counted many times. The CDR3 spells CASSRGQGGYTF. The DNA of the CDR3 is TGTGCCAGCAGCCGGGGACAGGGTGGCTACACCTTC. This chain connects TRBV7-9 to TRBJ1-2; TRBD1 matches at 9 bases. There are 12 residues in the CDR3. Germline CDR1 SEHNR, CDR2 FQNEAQ (reference sequence). J lost 7 bases, V lost 5 bases, and 2 bases had no gene match.

This sequence joins TRBV18 and TRBJ2-1, with a possible D match to TRBD2 (5 bases). The CDR3 length is 16 residues. V lost 3 bases, J lost 0 bases, and 12 bases lay in between. Germline assignment: CDR1 KGHSH and CDR2 LQKENI. CDR3 protein: CASSPRTPSSYNEQFF. In nucleotides, the CDR3 is TGTGCCAGCTCACCTCGGACTCCGAGCTCCTACAATGAGCAGTTCTTC.

This clonotype turned up a few times. V gene TRBV11-2 combines with J gene TRBJ2-2; no firm D call. V was trimmed by 4 bases and J by 1 base, leaving 13 bases between them. This CDR3 has 16 residues. Germline V CDR1 and CDR2: SGHAT, FQNNGV. CDR3 sequence reads: CASSSSLGKNTGELFF. DNA for the CDR3: TGTGCCAGCAGCTCCTCCCTGGGCAAGAACACCGGGGAGCTGTTTTTT.

This clonotype was picked up many times. The chain recombines TRBV6-5 with TRBJ2-1, with D possibly being TRBD2 (6 bases). Trimming pared 3 bases from V and 8 bases from J, leaving 17 bases between. The CDR3 is 15 residues long. Germline CDR1 reads MNHEY; CDR2 reads SVGAGI. CDR3 protein: CASSYRGAPVDEQFF. CDR3 nucleotide sequence: TGTGCCAGCAGTTATCGCGGGGCCCCGGTGGATGAGCAGTTCTTC.

At least ten counts were recorded for this clonotype. This chain connects TRBV16 to TRBJ2-1, with 10 bases lining up with TRBD2. The CDR3 runs to 17 residues. Trimming cost V 0 bases and J 6 bases; bases outside gene matches: 8. Germline-derived CDR1 and CDR2 are KGHSY and FQNENV. In DNA, the CDR3 is TGTGCCAGCAGCCAATCGAGAGCGGGGGGGCCCCTCAATGAGCAGTTCTTC. Its translation: CASSQSRAGGPLNEQFF.

V is TRBV6-1 and J is TRBJ1-5, with TRBD1 matching over 7 bases. The CDR3 sequence is 16 residues long. Per germline, CDR1 MNHNS and CDR2 SASEGT. The ends lost 6 bases at V and 7 bases at J; junction bases unmatched: 15. DNA of the CDR3: TGTGCCAGCAGGAGACTCCTGACAGGGTCAAGGCAGCCCCAGCATTTT. Its protein product is CASRRLLTGSRQPQHF.

The gene calls are TRBV30 and TRBJ1-4; D remains unclear. Germline V gives CDR1 GTSNPN, CDR2 SVGIG (reference sequence). The ends were cut back, 5 bases at V and 4 bases at J, with 2 bases in the middle. The CDR3 runs to 10 residues. The CDR3 nucleotides read TGTGCCTGGCTTAATGAAAAACTGTTTTTT. Protein: CAWLNEKLFF.

In this sample, this clonotype turned up a few times. The gene calls are TRBV27 and TRBJ2-7, with 7 bases identical to TRBD2. The CDR3 is made up of 15 amino acids. The J segment lost 3 bases and the V segment lost 2 bases, leaving 7 bases of the junction unmatched. Germline V lookup: CDR1 MNHEY, CDR2 SMNVEV (reference sequence). The CDR3 bases are TGTGCCAGCAGTTTAGCCGGACTAGGAGACTACGAGCAGTACTTC. It codes for CASSLAGLGDYEQYF.

This clonotype was seen a handful of times. This chain connects TRBV12-5 to TRBJ2-1, with unresolved D. Per the germline V gene, CDR1 is LGHNT and CDR2 is FRNRAP. V lost 0 bases and J 10 bases, leaving 4 bases between the germline ends. CDR3 length: 11 amino acids. CDR3 bases: TGTGCTAGTGGTTTGGTAACCGAGCAGTTCTTC. It is translated as CASGLVTEQFF.

This clonotype was seen repeatedly, ten times or more. The chain recombines TRBV14 with TRBJ2-1, with 12 bases identical to TRBD2. CDR1 and CDR2 (germline): SGHDN, FVKESK. With V trimmed by 4 bases and J by 10 bases, 14 bases remained unmatched. The CDR3 sequence is 17 residues long. In DNA, the CDR3 is TGTGCCAGCAGCCCATCCCGACTAGCGGGAGACCTCACCGAGCAGTTCTTC. Its protein is CASSPSRLAGDLTEQFF.